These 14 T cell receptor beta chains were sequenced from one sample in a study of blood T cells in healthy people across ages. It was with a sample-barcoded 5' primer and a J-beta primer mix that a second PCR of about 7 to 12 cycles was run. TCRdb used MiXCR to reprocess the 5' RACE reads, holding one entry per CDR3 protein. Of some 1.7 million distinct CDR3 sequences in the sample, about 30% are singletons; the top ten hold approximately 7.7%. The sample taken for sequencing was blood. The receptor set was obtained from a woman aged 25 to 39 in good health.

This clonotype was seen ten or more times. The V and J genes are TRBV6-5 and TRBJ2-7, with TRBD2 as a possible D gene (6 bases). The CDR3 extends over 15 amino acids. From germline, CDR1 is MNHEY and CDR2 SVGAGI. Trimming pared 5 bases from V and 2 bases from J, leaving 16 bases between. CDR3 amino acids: CASSEEGTGAYEQYF. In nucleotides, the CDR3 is TGTGCCAGCAGTGAGGAGGGGACGGGGGCCTACGAGCAGTACTTC.

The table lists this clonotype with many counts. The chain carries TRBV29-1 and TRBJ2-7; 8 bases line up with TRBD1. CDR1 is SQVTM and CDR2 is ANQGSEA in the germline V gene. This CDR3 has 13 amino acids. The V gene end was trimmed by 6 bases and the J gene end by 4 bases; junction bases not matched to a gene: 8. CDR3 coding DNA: TGCAGCGTCGGACAGGGACGGGGATACGAGCAGTACTTC. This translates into CSVGQGRGYEQYF.

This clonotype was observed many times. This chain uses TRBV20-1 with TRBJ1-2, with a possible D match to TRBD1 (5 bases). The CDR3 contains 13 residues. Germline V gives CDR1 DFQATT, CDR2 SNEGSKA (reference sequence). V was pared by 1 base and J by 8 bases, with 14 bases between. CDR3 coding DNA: TGCAGTGCTAGAGTGGGTCAGGGAGGCGGCTACACCTTC. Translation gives CSARVGQGGGYTF.

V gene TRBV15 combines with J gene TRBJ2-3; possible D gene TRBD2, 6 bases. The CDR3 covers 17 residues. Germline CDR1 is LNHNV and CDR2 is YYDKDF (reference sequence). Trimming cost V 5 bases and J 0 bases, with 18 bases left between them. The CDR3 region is CATSAGLLFLSTDTQYF. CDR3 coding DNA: TGTGCCACCAGCGCGGGACTCTTGTTCCTTAGCACAGATACGCAGTATTTT.

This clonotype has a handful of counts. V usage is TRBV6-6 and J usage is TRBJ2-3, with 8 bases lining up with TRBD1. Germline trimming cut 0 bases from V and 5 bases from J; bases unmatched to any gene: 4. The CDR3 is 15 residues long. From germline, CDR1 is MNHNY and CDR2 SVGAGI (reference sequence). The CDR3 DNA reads TGTGCCAGCAGTTACTCGACAGGGGCGGGAGATACGCAGTATTTT. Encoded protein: CASSYSTGAGDTQYF.

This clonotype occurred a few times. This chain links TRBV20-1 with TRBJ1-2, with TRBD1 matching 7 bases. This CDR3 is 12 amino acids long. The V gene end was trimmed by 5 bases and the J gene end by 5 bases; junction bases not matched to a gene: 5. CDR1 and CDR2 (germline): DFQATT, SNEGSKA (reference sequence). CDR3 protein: CSAYRGFYGYTF. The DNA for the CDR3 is TGCAGTGCTTACAGGGGCTTTTATGGCTACACCTTC.

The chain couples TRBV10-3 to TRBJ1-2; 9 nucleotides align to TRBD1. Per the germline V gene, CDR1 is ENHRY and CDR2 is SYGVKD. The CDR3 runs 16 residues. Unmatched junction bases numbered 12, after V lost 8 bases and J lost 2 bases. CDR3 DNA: TGTGCCATCGCTTCGGGCGGAGGACAGGGGAACTATGGCTACACCTTC. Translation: CAIASGGGQGNYGYTF.

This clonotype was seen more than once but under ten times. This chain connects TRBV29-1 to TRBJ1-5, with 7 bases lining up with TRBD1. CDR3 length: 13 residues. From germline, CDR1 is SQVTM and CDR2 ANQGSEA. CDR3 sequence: CSVSAGGDQPQHF. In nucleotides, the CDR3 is TGCAGTGTCTCCGCAGGGGGAGATCAGCCCCAGCATTTT.

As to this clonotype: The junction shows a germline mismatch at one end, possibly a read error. CDR3 nucleotide sequence: TGTGCGAGCACTAGACTAGCGGTAATTTACAATGAGCAGTTCTTC. Protein sequence: CASTRLAVIYNEQFF. The V call is TRBV7-2, the J call TRBJ2-1, with 9 bases identical to TRBD2. CDR1 is SGHTA, CDR2 FQGNSA, per germline. CDR3 length: 15 amino acids.

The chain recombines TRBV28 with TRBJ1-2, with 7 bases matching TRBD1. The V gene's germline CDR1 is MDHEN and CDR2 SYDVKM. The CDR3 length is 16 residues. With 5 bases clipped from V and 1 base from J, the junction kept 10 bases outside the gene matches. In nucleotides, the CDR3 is TGTGCCAGCAGTCTAACACACCGGGACAGTAACTATGGCTACACCTTC. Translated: CASSLTHRDSNYGYTF.

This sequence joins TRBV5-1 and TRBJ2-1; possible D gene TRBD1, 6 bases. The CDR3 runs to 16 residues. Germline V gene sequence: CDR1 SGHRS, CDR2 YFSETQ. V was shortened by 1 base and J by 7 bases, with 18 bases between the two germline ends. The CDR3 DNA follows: TGCGCCAGCAGCTTGAGGACAGCCTCCCCAGCTAATGAGCAGTTCTTC. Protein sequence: CASSLRTASPANEQFF.

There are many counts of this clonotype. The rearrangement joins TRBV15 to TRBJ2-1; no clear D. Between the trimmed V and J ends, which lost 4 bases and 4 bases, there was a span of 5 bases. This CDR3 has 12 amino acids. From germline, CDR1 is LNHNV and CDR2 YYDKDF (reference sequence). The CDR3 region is CATSTSYNEQFF. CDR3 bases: TGTGCCACCAGCACCTCGTACAATGAGCAGTTCTTC.

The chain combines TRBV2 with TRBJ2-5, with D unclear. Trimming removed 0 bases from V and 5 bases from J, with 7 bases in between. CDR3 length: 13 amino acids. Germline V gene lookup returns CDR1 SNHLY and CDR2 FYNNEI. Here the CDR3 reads CASSEAITETQYF. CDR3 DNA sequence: TGTGCCAGCAGTGAAGCTATCACGGAGACCCAGTACTTC.

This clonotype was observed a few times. The CDR3 DNA is TGTGCCAGCAGGCCAGGATCGGGGAGCGGGAATCAGCCCCAGCATTTT. It encodes CASRPGSGSGNQPQHF. This chain links TRBV28 with TRBJ1-5; D is uncertain. The CDR3 contains 16 residues. Germline V gene lookup returns CDR1 MDHEN and CDR2 SYDVKM. V shed 6 bases and J shed 4 bases, with 19 bases lying between them. Based on the CDR3 plus reference TRBV28 and TRBJ1-5, the full variable domain is DVKVTQSSRYLVKRTGEKVFLECVQDMDHENMFWYRQDPGLGLRLIYFSYDVKMKEKGDIPEGYSVSREKKERFSLILESASTNQTSMYLCASRPGSGSGNQPQHFGDGTRLSIL.